The next 19 T cell receptor beta chains were all read from a single sample in a study of blood T cell repertoires in COVID-19. Using immunoSEQ multiplex PCR, the repertoire was profiled, and TCRdb retains in-frame clones only, with some absent. The data hold approximately 290,000 clones, with roughly 87% observed a single time. Sequencing was performed on peripheral blood. These receptors all stem from a man aged 18-30 years with active or convalescent COVID-19.

The chain carries TRBV4-1 and TRBJ1-2; TRBD1 aligns across 7 bases. This CDR3 is built from 16 residues. V lost 0 bases to trimming and J lost 4 bases; unmatched junction nucleotides: 8. The V gene's germline CDR1 is MGHRA and CDR2 YSYEKL. CDR3 nucleotide sequence: TGCGCCAGCAGCCAAGAGGGACAGCTTATACTCTATGGCTACACCTTC. Protein sequence: CASSQEGQLILYGYTF.

V usage is TRBV6-5 and J usage is TRBJ2-3; 8 nucleotides align to TRBD2. This CDR3 has 15 residues. Germline V gene data show CDR1 as MNHEY and CDR2 as SVGAGI. Trimming took 0 bases from V and 3 from J; bases not matched to a gene: 2. In nucleotides, the CDR3 is TGTGCCAGCAGTTACTCGCGGGGGGCTACAGATACGCAGTATTTT. It yields the protein CASSYSRGATDTQYF.

The chain uses TRBV18 and TRBJ1-3; D gene ambiguous. Trimming removed 3 bases at V and 0 bases at J, with 12 bases between. The CDR3 length is 16 residues. The germline V gene encodes CDR1 KGHSH and CDR2 LQKENI. This chain's CDR3 is CASSPDQQSSGNTIYF. CDR3 DNA sequence: TGTGCCAGCTCACCTGACCAACAGAGCTCTGGAAACACCATATATTTT.

The chain employs TRBV11-1 and TRBJ2-4; 7 bases map to TRBD1. Germline CDR1 and CDR2: SGHAT and FQDESV (reference sequence). Trimming cost V 4 bases and J 5 bases; bases outside gene matches: 8. The CDR3 is 15 amino acids. The CDR3: CASSYSRTGENIQYF. The CDR3 DNA is TGTGCCAGCAGCTATTCGCGAACAGGGGAAAACATTCAGTACTTC.

This rearrangement joins TRBV7-9 to TRBJ1-1; D call uncertain. Trimming left V 6 bases short and J 6 bases short, with 11 bases between. This CDR3 is built from 12 residues. Germline V gives CDR1 SEHNR, CDR2 FQNEAQ (reference sequence). CDR3 residues: CASSSLTPEAFF. The CDR3 DNA reads TGTGCCAGCAGTTCCCTAACGCCTGAAGCTTTCTTT.

The chain joins TRBV28 to TRBJ1-5; TRBD1 aligns across 7 bases. The CDR3 loop spans 16 amino acids. V lost 9 bases, J lost 6 bases, and 17 bases stayed unmatched. CDR1 MDHEN and CDR2 SYDVKM come from the germline V gene. The CDR3 nucleotides read TGTGCCAGTCGACCTGGCCCAGGGGGTTTTGGTCAGCCCCAGCATTTT. As protein: CASRPGPGGFGQPQHF.

The CDR3 DNA is TGTGCCAGCAGTGAATCCCCCAGTGGGAACACTGAAGCTTTCTTT. As protein: CASSESPSGNTEAFF. The chain carries TRBV25-1 and TRBJ1-1; D ambiguous. This CDR3 region has 15 residues. The V gene's germline CDR1 is MGHDK and CDR2 SYGVNS. The V and J ends lost 1 base and 1 base respectively, with 10 bases between them.

J is TRBJ2-1 and V is TRBV19; 8 nucleotides align to TRBD1. Germline CDR1 reads LNHDA; CDR2 reads SQIVND (reference sequence). Trimming cost V 6 bases and J 3 bases; bases outside gene matches: 4. The CDR3 length is 14 residues. CDR3 loop: CASSTGGRYNEQFF. CDR3 DNA sequence: TGTGCCAGTAGCACAGGGGGACGCTACAATGAGCAGTTCTTC.

The chain couples TRBV27 to TRBJ1-6; tentative D call: TRBD1 (6 bases). This CDR3 contains 14 residues. CDR1 MNHEY and CDR2 SMNVEV come from the germline V gene (reference sequence). V lost 2 bases and J lost 7, with 9 bases in between. This CDR3 reads CASSLVRGNSPLHF. The CDR3 nucleotides read TGTGCCAGCAGTTTAGTCAGGGGAAATTCACCCCTCCACTTT.

The V call is TRBV19, the J call TRBJ2-2; the D gene is possibly TRBD2 (5 bases). This CDR3 comprises 15 residues. V dropped 5 bases and J dropped 2 bases, with 12 bases sitting between them. The germline V gene has CDR1 LNHDA and CDR2 SQIVND (reference sequence). The CDR3: CASSWASPNTGELFF. The CDR3 DNA follows: TGTGCCAGTAGTTGGGCTAGCCCAAACACCGGGGAGCTGTTTTTT.

The chain uses TRBV7-2 and TRBJ1-6, with D possibly TRBD1 on 6 matching bases. Germline values: CDR1 SGHTA, CDR2 FQGNSA. Trimming stripped 3 bases from V and 7 bases from J, with 13 bases between. The CDR3 totals 15 residues. The CDR3 sequence is CASSFRAGENSPLHF. The CDR3 nucleotides read TGTGCCAGCAGCTTCAGGGCAGGGGAGAATTCACCCCTCCACTTT.

This clone was recorded once. The V call is TRBV7-3, the J call TRBJ2-5; 8 bases line up with TRBD2. The CDR3 runs to 18 residues. Germline V gene data show CDR1 as SGHTA and CDR2 as FQGTGA. Unmatched junction bases numbered 16, after V lost 2 bases and J lost 5 bases. The CDR3 loop reads CASSLRGGSGSFTETQYF. Written as DNA, the CDR3 is TGTGCCAGCAGCTTACGCGGGGGAAGCGGGAGTTTTACGGAGACCCAGTACTTC.

The chain employs TRBV12-5 and TRBJ1-5; 9 positions match TRBD1. In germline, CDR1 is LGHNT, CDR2 FRNRAP. The ends lost 3 bases at V and 6 bases at J; junction bases unmatched: 21. The CDR3 consists of 20 residues. For the CDR3, the DNA is TGTGCTAGTGGTTTCCAACAGGGGGCAATTGGGTTTCCCAAAATTCAGCCCCAGCATTTT. Translation gives CASGFQQGAIGFPKIQPQHF.

The chain has TRBV2 and TRBJ1-2; 8 bases line up with TRBD1. Germline loops: CDR1 SNHLY, CDR2 FYNNEI. There are 13 residues in the CDR3. J was trimmed by 5 bases and V by 6 bases; bases with no gene match: 5. CDR3 nucleotide sequence: TGTGCCAGCAGCCCAGGGGGCTTATATGGCTACACCTTC. As protein: CASSPGGLYGYTF.

V gene TRBV6-6 combines with J gene TRBJ2-7, with 9 bases fitting TRBD1. After removal of 5 bases from V and 4 bases from J, the junction contained 3 bases not matched to a gene. There are 13 residues in the CDR3. The germline CDR1 and CDR2 sequences are MNHNY and SVGAGI (reference sequence). The CDR3 bases are TGTGCCAGCAGTCGGGACAGGGCATACGAGCAGTACTTC. Translation gives CASSRDRAYEQYF.

The rearrangement uses TRBV27 and TRBJ2-7; 9 bases line up with TRBD1. J lost 6 bases, V lost 9 bases, and 12 bases had no gene match. Germline CDR1 and CDR2: MNHEY and SMNVEV (reference sequence). This CDR3 contains 14 residues. The CDR3: CASSRDRASGEQYF. The CDR3 nucleotides read TGTGCCAGTTCCCGGGACAGGGCGTCTGGCGAGCAGTACTTC.

The rearrangement uses TRBV2 and TRBJ1-6, with D perhaps TRBD1 (6 bases). Germline CDR1 SNHLY, CDR2 FYNNEI. Trimming cost V 7 bases and J 4 bases, with 14 bases left between them. The CDR3 spans 15 residues. CDR3 residues: CASTRMTGYNSPLHF. CDR3 in DNA: TGTGCCAGCACCAGGATGACAGGTTATAATTCACCCCTCCACTTT.

The rearrangement links TRBV28 to TRBJ1-2, with a possible D match to TRBD1 (6 bases). Trimming removed 10 bases at V and 8 bases at J, with 29 bases between. The CDR3 covers 16 residues. The germline CDR1 and CDR2 sequences are MDHEN and SYDVKM. The CDR3 protein is CAIPRNRVARYGGYTF. In DNA form, the CDR3 reads TGTGCCATCCCCCGAAACAGGGTCGCCAGATATGGCGGCTACACCTTC.

This chain connects TRBV5-6 to TRBJ1-1, with unresolved D. The CDR3 totals 15 residues. Germline V gene data show CDR1 as SGHDT and CDR2 as YYEEEE. V was clipped by 0 bases and J by 3 bases, with 12 bases between them. The CDR3 here is CASSLVRAGDTEAFF. The CDR3 DNA sequence: TGTGCCAGCAGCTTGGTGAGGGCGGGCGACACTGAAGCTTTCTTT.